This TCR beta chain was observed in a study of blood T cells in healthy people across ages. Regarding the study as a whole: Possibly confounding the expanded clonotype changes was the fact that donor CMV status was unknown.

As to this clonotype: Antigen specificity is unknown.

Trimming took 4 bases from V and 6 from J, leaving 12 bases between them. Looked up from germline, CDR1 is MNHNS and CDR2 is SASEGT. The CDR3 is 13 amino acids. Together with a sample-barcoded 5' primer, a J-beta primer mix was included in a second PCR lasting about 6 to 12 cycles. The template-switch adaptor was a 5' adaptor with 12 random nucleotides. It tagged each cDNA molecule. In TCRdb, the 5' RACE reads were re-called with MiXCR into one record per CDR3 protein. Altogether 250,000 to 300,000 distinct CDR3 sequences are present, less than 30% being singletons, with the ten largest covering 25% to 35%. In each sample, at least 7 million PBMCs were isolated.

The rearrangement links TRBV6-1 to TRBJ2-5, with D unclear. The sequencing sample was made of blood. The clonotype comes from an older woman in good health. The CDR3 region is CASSGRRLQTQYF. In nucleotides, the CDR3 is TGTGCCAGCAGTGGAAGACGATTGCAGACCCAGTACTTC.